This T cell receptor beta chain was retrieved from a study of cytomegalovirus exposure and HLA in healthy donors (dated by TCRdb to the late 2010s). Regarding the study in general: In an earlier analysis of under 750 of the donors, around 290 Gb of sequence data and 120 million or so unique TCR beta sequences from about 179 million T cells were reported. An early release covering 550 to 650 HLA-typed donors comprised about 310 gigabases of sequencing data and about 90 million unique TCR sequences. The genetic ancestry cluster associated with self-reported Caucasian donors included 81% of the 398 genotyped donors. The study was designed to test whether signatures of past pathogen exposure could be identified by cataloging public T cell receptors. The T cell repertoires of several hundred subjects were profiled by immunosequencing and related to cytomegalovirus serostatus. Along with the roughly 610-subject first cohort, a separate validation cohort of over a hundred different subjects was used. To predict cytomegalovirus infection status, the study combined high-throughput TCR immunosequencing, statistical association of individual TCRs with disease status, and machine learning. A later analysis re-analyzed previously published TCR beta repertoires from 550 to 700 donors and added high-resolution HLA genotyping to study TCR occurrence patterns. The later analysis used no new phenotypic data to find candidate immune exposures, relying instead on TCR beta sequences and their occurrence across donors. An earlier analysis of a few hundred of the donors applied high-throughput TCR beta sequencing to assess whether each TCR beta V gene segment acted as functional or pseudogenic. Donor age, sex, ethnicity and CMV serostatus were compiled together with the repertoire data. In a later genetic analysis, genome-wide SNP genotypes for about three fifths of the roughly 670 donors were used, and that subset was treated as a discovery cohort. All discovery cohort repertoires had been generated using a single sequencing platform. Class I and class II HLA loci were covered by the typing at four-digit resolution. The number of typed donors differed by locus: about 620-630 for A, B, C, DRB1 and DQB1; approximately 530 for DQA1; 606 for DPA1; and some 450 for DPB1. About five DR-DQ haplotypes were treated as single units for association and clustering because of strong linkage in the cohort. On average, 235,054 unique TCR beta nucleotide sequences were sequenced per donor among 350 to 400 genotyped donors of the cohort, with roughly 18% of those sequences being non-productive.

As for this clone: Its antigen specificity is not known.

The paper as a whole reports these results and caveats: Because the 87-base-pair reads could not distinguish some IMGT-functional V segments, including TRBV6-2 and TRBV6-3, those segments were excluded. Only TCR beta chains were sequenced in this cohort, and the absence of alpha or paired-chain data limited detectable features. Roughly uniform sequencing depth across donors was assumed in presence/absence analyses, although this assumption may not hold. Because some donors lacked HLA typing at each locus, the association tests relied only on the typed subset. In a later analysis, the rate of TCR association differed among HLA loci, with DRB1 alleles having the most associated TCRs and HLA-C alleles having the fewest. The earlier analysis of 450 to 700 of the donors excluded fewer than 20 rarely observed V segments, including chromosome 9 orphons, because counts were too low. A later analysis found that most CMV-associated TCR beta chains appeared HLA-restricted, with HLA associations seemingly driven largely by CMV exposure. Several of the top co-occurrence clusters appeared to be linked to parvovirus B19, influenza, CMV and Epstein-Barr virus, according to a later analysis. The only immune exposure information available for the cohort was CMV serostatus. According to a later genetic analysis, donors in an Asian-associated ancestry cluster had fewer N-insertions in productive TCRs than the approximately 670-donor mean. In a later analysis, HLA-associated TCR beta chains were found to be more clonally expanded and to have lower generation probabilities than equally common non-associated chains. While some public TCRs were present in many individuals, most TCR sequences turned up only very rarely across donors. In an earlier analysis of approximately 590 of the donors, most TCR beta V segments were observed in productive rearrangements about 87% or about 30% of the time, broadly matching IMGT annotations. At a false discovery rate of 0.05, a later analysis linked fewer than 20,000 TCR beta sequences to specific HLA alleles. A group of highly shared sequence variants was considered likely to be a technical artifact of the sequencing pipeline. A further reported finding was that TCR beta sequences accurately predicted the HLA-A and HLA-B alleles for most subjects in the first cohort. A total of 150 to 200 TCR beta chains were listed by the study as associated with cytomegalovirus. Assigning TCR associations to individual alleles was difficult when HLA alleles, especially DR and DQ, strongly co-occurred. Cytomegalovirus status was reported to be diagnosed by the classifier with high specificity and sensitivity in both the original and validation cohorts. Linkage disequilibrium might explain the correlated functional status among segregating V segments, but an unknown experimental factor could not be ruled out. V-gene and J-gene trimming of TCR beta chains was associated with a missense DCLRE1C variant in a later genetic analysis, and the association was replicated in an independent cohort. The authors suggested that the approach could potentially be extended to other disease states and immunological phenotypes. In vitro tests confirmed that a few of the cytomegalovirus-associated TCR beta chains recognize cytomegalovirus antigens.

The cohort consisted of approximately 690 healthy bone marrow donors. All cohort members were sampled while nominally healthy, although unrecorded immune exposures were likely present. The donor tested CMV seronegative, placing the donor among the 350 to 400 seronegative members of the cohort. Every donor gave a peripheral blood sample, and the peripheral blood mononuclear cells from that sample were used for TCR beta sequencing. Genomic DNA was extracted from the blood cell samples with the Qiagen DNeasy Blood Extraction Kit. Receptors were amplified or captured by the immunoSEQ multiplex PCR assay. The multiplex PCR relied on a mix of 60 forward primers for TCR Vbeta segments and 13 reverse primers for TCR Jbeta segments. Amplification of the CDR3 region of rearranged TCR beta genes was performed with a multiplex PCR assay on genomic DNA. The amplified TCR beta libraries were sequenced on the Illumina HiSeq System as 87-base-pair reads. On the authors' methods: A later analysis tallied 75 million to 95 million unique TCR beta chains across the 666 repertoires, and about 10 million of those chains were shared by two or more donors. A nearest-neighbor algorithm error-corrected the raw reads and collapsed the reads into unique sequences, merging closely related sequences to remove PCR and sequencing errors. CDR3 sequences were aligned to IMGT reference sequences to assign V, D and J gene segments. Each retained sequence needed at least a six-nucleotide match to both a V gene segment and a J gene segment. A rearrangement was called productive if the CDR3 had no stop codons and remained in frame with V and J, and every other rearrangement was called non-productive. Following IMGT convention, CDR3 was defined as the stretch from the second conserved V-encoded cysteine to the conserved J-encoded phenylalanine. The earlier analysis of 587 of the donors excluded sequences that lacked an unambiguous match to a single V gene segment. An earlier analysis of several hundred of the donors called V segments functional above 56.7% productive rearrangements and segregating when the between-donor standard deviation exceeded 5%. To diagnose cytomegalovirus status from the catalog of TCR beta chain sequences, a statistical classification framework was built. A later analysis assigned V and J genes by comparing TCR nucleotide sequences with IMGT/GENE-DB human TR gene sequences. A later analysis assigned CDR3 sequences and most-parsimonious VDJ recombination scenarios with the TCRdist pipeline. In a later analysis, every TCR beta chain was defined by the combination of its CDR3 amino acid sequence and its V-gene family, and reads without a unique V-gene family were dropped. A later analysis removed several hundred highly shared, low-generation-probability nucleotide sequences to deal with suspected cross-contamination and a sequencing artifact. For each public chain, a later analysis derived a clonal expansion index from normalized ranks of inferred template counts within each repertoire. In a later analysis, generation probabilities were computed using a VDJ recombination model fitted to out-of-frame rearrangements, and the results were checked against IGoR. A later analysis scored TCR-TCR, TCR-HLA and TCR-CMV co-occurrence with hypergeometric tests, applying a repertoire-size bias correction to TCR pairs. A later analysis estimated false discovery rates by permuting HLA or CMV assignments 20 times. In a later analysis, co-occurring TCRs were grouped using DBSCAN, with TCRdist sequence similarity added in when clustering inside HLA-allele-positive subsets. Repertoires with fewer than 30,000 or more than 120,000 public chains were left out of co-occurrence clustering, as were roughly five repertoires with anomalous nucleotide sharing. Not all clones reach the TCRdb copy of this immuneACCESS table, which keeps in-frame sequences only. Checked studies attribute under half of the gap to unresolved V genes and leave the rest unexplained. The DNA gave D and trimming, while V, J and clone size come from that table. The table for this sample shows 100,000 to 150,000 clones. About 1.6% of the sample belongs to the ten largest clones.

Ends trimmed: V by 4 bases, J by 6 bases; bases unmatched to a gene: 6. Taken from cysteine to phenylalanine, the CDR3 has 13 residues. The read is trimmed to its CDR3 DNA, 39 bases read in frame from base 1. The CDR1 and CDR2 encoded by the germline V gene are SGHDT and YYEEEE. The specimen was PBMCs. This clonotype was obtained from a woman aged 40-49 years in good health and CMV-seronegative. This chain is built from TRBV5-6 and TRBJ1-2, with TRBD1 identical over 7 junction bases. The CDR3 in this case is CASSLTGVDGYTF. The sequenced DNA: TGTGCCAGCAGCCTCACAGGGGTGGATGGCTACACCTTC.